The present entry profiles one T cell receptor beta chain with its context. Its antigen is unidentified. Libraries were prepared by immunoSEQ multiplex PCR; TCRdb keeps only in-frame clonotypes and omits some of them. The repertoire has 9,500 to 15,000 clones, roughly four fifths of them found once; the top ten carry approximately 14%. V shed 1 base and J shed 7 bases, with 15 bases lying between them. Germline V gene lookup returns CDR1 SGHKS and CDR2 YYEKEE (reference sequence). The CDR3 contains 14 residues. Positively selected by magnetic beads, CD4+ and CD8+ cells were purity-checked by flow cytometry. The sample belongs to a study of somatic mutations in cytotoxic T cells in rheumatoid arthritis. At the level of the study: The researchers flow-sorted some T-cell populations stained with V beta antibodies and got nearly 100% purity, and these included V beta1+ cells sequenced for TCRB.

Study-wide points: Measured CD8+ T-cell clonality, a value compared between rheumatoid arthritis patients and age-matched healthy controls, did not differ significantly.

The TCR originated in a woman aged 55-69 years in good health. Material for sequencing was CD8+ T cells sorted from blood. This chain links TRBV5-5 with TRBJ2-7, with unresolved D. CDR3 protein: CASSLNLESREQYF. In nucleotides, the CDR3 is TGTGCCAGCAGCTTGAACTTAGAATCACGGGAGCAGTACTTC.